These 27 T cell receptor beta chains share one sample of origin, sequenced in a study of T cells in tumors after PD-1 blockade. Here immunoSEQ multiplex PCR was the method, and the copy in TCRdb shows in-frame clones only, minus some. The data show approximately 30,000 clones, 55% to 80% seen once. The sample was PBMCs, taken after anti-PD-1 treatment. The receptors come from a human donor with basal cell carcinoma.

The V call is TRBV4-3, the J call TRBJ2-1; D remains ambiguous. CDR3 length: 17 amino acids. V lost 2 bases, J lost 0 bases, and 14 bases lay in between. CDR1 LGHNA and CDR2 YSLEER come from the germline V gene. The CDR3 loop is CASSQRLGSSSYNEQFF. The CDR3 DNA sequence: TGCGCCAGCAGCCAAAGGTTGGGATCGAGCTCCTACAATGAGCAGTTCTTC.

This clone showed up just once. V usage is TRBV6-6 and J usage is TRBJ1-4; tentatively, D is TRBD1 (6 bases). V was shortened by 5 bases and J by 8 bases, with 6 bases between the two germline ends. Germline values: CDR1 MNHNY, CDR2 SVGAGI (reference sequence). The CDR3 is made up of 11 amino acids. The CDR3 DNA follows: TGTGCCAGCAGTCAGGGGGAAAAACTGTTTTTT. This sequence encodes CASSQGEKLFF.

The chain is built from TRBV7-2 and TRBJ1-2; D may be TRBD1 (5 bases). CDR3 size: 14 residues. Germline V gives CDR1 SGHTA, CDR2 FQGNSA. Trimming removed 5 bases at V and 0 bases at J, with 10 bases between. Written as DNA, the CDR3 is TGTGCCAGCAGCGGCGTGGGGGCTAACTATGGCTACACCTTC. It is translated as CASSGVGANYGYTF.

The chain links TRBV27 to TRBJ2-3, with 9 bases matching TRBD2. This CDR3 contains 14 residues. V gave up 9 bases and J gave up 1 base; unmatched junction bases: 5. CDR1 and CDR2 from the germline V gene are MNHEY and SMNVEV (reference sequence). CDR3 region: CARERTSGTDTQYF. CDR3 bases: TGTGCCAGGGAACGGACTAGCGGCACAGATACGCAGTATTTT.

This chain connects TRBV7-7 to TRBJ2-3; D perhaps matches TRBD2 (5 bases). This CDR3 is 16 amino acids long. V lost 5 bases, J lost 1 base, and 16 bases lay in between. Germline V gene lookup returns CDR1 SSHAT and CDR2 FNYEAQ (reference sequence). CDR3: CASSPKTGVGTDTQYF. CDR3 DNA sequence: TGTGCCAGCAGCCCGAAAACCGGGGTCGGCACAGATACGCAGTATTTT.

This clone was seen just once. This chain connects TRBV30 to TRBJ1-1; 12 bases agree with TRBD1. The CDR3 length is 16 residues. V lost 3 bases and J lost 4; bases outside the gene matches: 9. Looked up from germline, CDR1 is GTSNPN and CDR2 is SVGIG (reference sequence). The CDR3 reads CAWRRGTGGAATEAFF. The CDR3 coding sequence is TGTGCCTGGAGGCGCGGGACAGGGGGCGCAGCCACTGAAGCTTTCTTT.

The rearrangement uses TRBV27 and TRBJ2-7; D not certain. The CDR3 is 12 amino acids. V was clipped by 6 bases and J by 5 bases, with 11 bases between them. Germline V gives CDR1 MNHEY, CDR2 SMNVEV (reference sequence). DNA for the CDR3: TGTGCCAGCAGCTCCCGCTTCCACGAGCAGTACTTC. Its translation is CASSSRFHEQYF.

This chain connects TRBV12-5 to TRBJ2-2; TRBD2 agrees at 9 bases. CDR1 and CDR2 from the germline V gene are LGHNT and FRNRAP. V was clipped by 7 bases and J by 5 bases; unmatched bases: 11. The CDR3 is made up of 16 amino acids. CDR3 amino acids: CASVKLSGSFTGELFF. The DNA of the CDR3 is TGTGCTAGTGTTAAACTTAGCGGGAGCTTTACCGGGGAGCTGTTTTTT.

CDR3 in amino acids: CASSLGGDQFF. The DNA of the CDR3 is TGCGCCAGCAGCTTGGGAGGGGACCAGTTCTTC. The chain recombines TRBV5-1 with TRBJ2-1; D may be TRBD1 or TRBD2 (5 bases each). Trimming took off 0 bases at V and 13 bases at J, with 8 bases between the two ends. The CDR3 loop spans 11 amino acids. Germline CDR1 is SGHRS and CDR2 is YFSETQ.

The chain has TRBV19 and TRBJ2-6, with a tentative D call TRBD1 (6 bases). Germline assignment: CDR1 LNHDA and CDR2 SQIVND (reference sequence). Deletions cut 5 bases from V and 3 bases from J, with 11 bases between. The CDR3 sequence is 15 residues long. The CDR3 DNA is TGTGCCAGTAGTGCCGGACAGAGTGGGGCCAACGTCCTGACTTTC. Translation: CASSAGQSGANVLTF.

The chain recombines TRBV11-3 with TRBJ2-2, with 7 bases identical to TRBD2. Unmatched junction bases numbered 3, after V lost 3 bases and J lost 8 bases. CDR1 and CDR2 from the germline V gene are SGHNT and YENEEA. This CDR3 is built from 13 residues. CDR3 sequence reads: CASSLTSIGELFF. CDR3 DNA sequence: TGTGCCAGCAGCTTGACTAGCATTGGGGAGCTGTTTTTT. The variable domain in full, with the rest retrieved from reference TRBV11-3 and TRBJ2-2, is EAGVVQSPRYKIIEKKQPVAFWCNPISGHNTLYWYLQNLGQGPELLIRYENEEAVDDSQLPKDRFSAERLKGVDSTLKIQPAELGDSAVYLCASSLTSIGELFFGEGSRLTVL.

The CDR3 DNA is TGTGCCAGCTTCTGGGGTTTAGAGCCCCAGCATTTT. This codes for CASFWGLEPQHF. The chain combines TRBV3-1 (or the pseudogene TRBV3-2) with TRBJ1-5; D is ambiguous. With 8 bases removed from V and 8 bases from J, the gap between germline ends came to 13 bases. The CDR3 runs to 12 residues. Germline assignment: CDR1 LGHDT and CDR2 YNNKEL (reference sequence).

The chain is built from TRBV6-2 or TRBV6-3 and TRBJ2-7; 7 nucleotides align to TRBD2. The CDR3 has 12 residues. The germline V gene encodes CDR1 MNHEY and CDR2 SVGEGT. V dropped 2 bases and J dropped 10; count of bases not matched to a gene: 5. This CDR3 reads CASSYPWDYQYF. The CDR3 DNA reads TGTGCCAGCAGTTACCCCTGGGACTACCAGTACTTC.

The chain is built from TRBV7-6 and TRBJ2-2; D gene uncertain. Germline V gives CDR1 SGHVS, CDR2 FNYEAQ. V was pared by 5 bases and J by 11 bases, with 15 bases between. This CDR3 is 13 amino acids long. CDR3 region: CASSTLPGAELFF. CDR3 DNA: TGTGCCAGCAGCACCCTCCCGGGCGCAGAGCTGTTTTTT.

This chain joins TRBV2 and TRBJ2-2; 14 bases agree with TRBD2. This CDR3 has 16 amino acids. Germline V gene sequence: CDR1 SNHLY, CDR2 FYNNEI. V lost 4 bases, J lost 3 bases, and 1 base stayed unmatched. Written as DNA, the CDR3 is TGTGCCAGCAGTGGACTAGCGGGAGGGTACACCGGGGAGCTGTTTTTT. Protein product: CASSGLAGGYTGELFF.

The chain combines TRBV7-3 with TRBJ2-1; 9 bases are a match to TRBD2. This CDR3 is built from 16 residues. Trimming removed 2 bases from V and 5 bases from J; junction bases left unmatched: 7. Looked up from germline, CDR1 is SGHTA and CDR2 is FQGTGA. CDR3 sequence reads: CASSLGGGASNNEQFF. CDR3 DNA sequence: TGTGCCAGCAGCTTAGGCGGGGGGGCCTCGAACAATGAGCAGTTCTTC.

V gene TRBV7-2 combines with J gene TRBJ2-7; D is perhaps TRBD1 (5 bases). The CDR3 loop spans 17 amino acids. V was pared by 3 bases and J by 3 bases, with 21 bases between. Germline CDR1 SGHTA, CDR2 FQGNSA. The CDR3 sequence: CASSLTNLGLESYEQYF. The CDR3 DNA is TGTGCCAGCAGCTTGACCAACCTGGGGCTAGAAAGCTACGAGCAGTACTTC.

The genes are TRBV27 and TRBJ2-7; D is uncertain. Germline loops: CDR1 MNHEY, CDR2 SMNVEV (reference sequence). The CDR3 runs to 15 residues. Between the trimmed V and J ends, which lost 5 bases and 2 bases, there was a span of 16 bases. The CDR3 loop is CASSTKPSPTYEQYF. Here the CDR3 DNA reads TGTGCCAGCAGTACCAAGCCCTCACCGACCTACGAGCAGTACTTC.

The chain couples TRBV11-3 to TRBJ2-5, with D unclear. Germline-derived CDR1 and CDR2 are SGHNT and YENEEA. This CDR3 spans 16 amino acids. V lost 5 bases to trimming and J lost 1 base, with 17 bases between them. The CDR3 reads CASSPLLGSAQETQYF. In DNA, the CDR3 is TGTGCCAGCAGCCCCCTCTTGGGGTCCGCCCAAGAGACCCAGTACTTC.

J is TRBJ1-1 and V is TRBV4-3; no clear D gene. Trimming pared 0 bases from V and 6 bases from J, leaving 23 bases between. This CDR3 has 18 residues. Germline V gene sequence: CDR1 LGHNA, CDR2 YSLEER. CDR3 amino acids: CASSQEGWVGSRLSEAFF. The CDR3 DNA follows: TGCGCCAGCAGCCAAGAAGGATGGGTCGGCTCGCGTCTTTCTGAAGCTTTCTTT.

The rearrangement links TRBV5-1 to TRBJ2-7; tentative D call: TRBD1 (5 bases). In germline, CDR1 is SGHRS, CDR2 YFSETQ. With 0 bases removed from V and 0 bases from J, the gap between germline ends came to 10 bases. This CDR3 comprises 15 residues. The CDR3 DNA sequence: TGCGCCAGCAGCTTGGTCCAGGGTACCTCCTACGAGCAGTACTTC. It encodes CASSLVQGTSYEQYF.

This clone was counted once. The chain is built from TRBV11-3 and TRBJ2-7, with D hard to call. The CDR3 length is 15 residues. Per germline, CDR1 SGHNT and CDR2 YENEEA. Trimming removed 0 bases at V and 2 bases at J, with 11 bases between. CDR3 sequence (DNA): TGTGCCAGCAGCTTAGAAGGTTTTACCGCCTACGAGCAGTACTTC. It codes for CASSLEGFTAYEQYF.

CDR3 sequence (DNA): TGTGCCAGCAGCCCCAATGGGGGGGCGGAACAGCCCCAGCATTTT. This codes for CASSPNGGAEQPQHF. V is TRBV7-3 and J is TRBJ1-5, with D possibly TRBD1 on 6 matching bases. V dropped 5 bases and J dropped 7 bases, with 18 bases sitting between them. The germline V gene has CDR1 SGHTA and CDR2 FQGTGA. The CDR3 spans 15 residues.

The chain links TRBV5-1 to TRBJ2-6; D is possibly TRBD2 (6 bases). V shed 4 bases and J shed 1 base, with 21 bases lying between them. This CDR3 is built from 19 residues. The V gene's germline CDR1 is SGHRS and CDR2 YFSETQ. The chain's CDR3 is CASSPGRETPLSGANVLTF. CDR3 in DNA: TGCGCCAGCAGCCCAGGACGGGAGACCCCACTGTCTGGGGCCAACGTCCTGACTTTC.

The chain has TRBV19 and TRBJ1-2; D is ambiguous. Trimming pared 5 bases from V and 8 bases from J, leaving 18 bases between. The CDR3 spans 14 residues. Looked up from germline, CDR1 is LNHDA and CDR2 is SQIVND (reference sequence). This chain's CDR3 is CASSYSGFKGGYTF. CDR3 nucleotide sequence: TGTGCCAGTAGTTATTCGGGTTTTAAGGGCGGCTACACCTTC.

The genes are TRBV5-1 and TRBJ1-2; TRBD1 matches at 11 bases. Per germline, CDR1 SGHRS and CDR2 YFSETQ. The CDR3 is made up of 15 amino acids. Trimming at V came to 3 bases and at J to 10 bases, leaving 11 bases not matched to a gene. CDR3 in DNA: TGCGCCAGCAGCTCCGACGGGACAGGGGGGCGATACTACACCTTC. Translated: CASSSDGTGGRYYTF.

The chain carries TRBV4-3 and TRBJ1-1; D perhaps matches TRBD1 (5 bases). Per germline, CDR1 LGHNA and CDR2 YSLEER. This CDR3 spans 15 amino acids. Trimming pared 0 bases from V and 4 bases from J, leaving 12 bases between. As DNA, the CDR3 is TGCGCCAGCAGCCAAGATCACGGGGCTCGCACTGAAGCTTTCTTT. It is translated as CASSQDHGARTEAFF.